Shown below are 10 T cell receptor beta chains from a single sample sequenced in a study of early T cells in non-severe SARS-CoV-2 infection. Using its own MiXCR run on the 5' RACE reads, TCRdb lists one record per CDR3 protein. Of about 48,000 distinct CDR3 sequences in the sample, approximately 9.8% are singletons; the top ten hold about 8.5%. Sequencing was done on a sample of whole blood. All receptors come from an adult who was a healthcare worker with PCR-confirmed SARS-CoV-2 infection or an uninfected control (not recorded which).

This clonotype was detected ten times or more. The chain combines TRBV7-9 with TRBJ1-5, with 7 bases lining up with TRBD1. Germline V gene lookup returns CDR1 SEHNR and CDR2 FQNEAQ (reference sequence). The CDR3 loop spans 12 amino acids. The J segment lost 9 bases and the V segment lost 5 bases, leaving 4 bases of the junction unmatched. This chain's CDR3 is CASSTGDRPQHF. In DNA, the CDR3 is TGTGCCAGCAGCACAGGGGACAGGCCCCAGCATTTT.

The V call is TRBV7-2, the J call TRBJ1-3; D gene uncertain. The germline V gene has CDR1 SGHTA and CDR2 FQGNSA. Deletions cut 5 bases from V and 4 bases from J, with 12 bases between. The CDR3 contains 14 residues. The CDR3: CASSSPNSGNTIYF. CDR3 coding DNA: TGTGCCAGCAGCAGCCCCAACTCCGGAAACACCATATATTTT.

This clonotype appeared a few times. The V call is TRBV29-1, the J call TRBJ2-3; TRBD2 matches 14 bases. From germline, CDR1 is SQVTM and CDR2 ANQGSEA. V shed 3 bases, J shed 2 bases, and the junction held 10 bases outside the gene matches. The CDR3 runs to 18 residues. For the CDR3, the DNA is TGCAGCGTTGAGACCGGGACTAGCGGGAGTGTTTTCACAGATACGCAGTATTTT. Amino acid sequence: CSVETGTSGSVFTDTQYF.

This clonotype came up many times. The rearrangement links TRBV15 to TRBJ2-2; D is unclear. Germline-derived CDR1 and CDR2 are LNHNV and YYDKDF (reference sequence). V was clipped by 1 base and J by 1 base, with 4 bases between them. The CDR3 is made up of 14 amino acids. CDR3 sequence (DNA): TGTGCCACCAGCAGAGGGGAGAACACCGGGGAGCTGTTTTTT. Encoded protein: CATSRGENTGELFF.

The rearrangement joins TRBV15 to TRBJ1-5, with TRBD1 identical over 11 bases. Germline CDR1 reads LNHNV; CDR2 reads YYDKDF (reference sequence). With 3 bases clipped from V and 7 bases from J, the junction kept 8 bases outside the gene matches. This CDR3 spans 16 amino acids. CDR3 DNA sequence: TGTGCCACCAGCAGCCCGGGACAGGGGGGCCTCCAGCCCCAGCATTTT. Amino acid sequence: CATSSPGQGGLQPQHF.

In its sample, this clonotype was seen a few times. The chain recombines TRBV28 with TRBJ2-5; D possibly corresponds to TRBD2 (6 bases). The V and J ends lost 5 bases and 5 bases respectively, with 9 bases between them. The CDR3 is 12 amino acids. The germline V gene has CDR1 MDHEN and CDR2 SYDVKM. CDR3 in DNA: TGTGCCAGCAGTGACGGAGGGGAGACCCAGTACTTC. Translation: CASSDGGETQYF.

This clonotype was seen a handful of times. CDR3 sequence: CSVPNLHGYTF. The CDR3 DNA follows: TGCAGCGTCCCCAATCTGCATGGCTACACCTTC. This chain links TRBV29-1 with TRBJ1-2; D remains ambiguous. Germline V gene sequence: CDR1 SQVTM, CDR2 ANQGSEA. V was cut by 6 bases and J by 6 bases, with 11 bases left in between. The CDR3 totals 11 residues. The variable domain in full, completed from reference TRBV29-1 and TRBJ1-2, reads SAVISQKPSRDICQRGTSLTIQCQVDSQVTMMFWYRQQPGQSLTLIATANQGSEATYESGFVIDKFPISRPNLTFSTLTVSNMSPEDSSIYLCSVPNLHGYTFGSGTRLTVV.

This clonotype has ten or more counts. V and J are TRBV29-1 and TRBJ2-3; 10 nucleotides align to TRBD2. Trimming cost V 5 bases and J 2 bases; bases outside gene matches: 7. Germline loops: CDR1 SQVTM, CDR2 ANQGSEA. The CDR3 is made up of 15 amino acids. CDR3 in DNA: TGCAGCGTTCTTGGACTAGCGGTATCCACAGATACGCAGTATTTT. Translation: CSVLGLAVSTDTQYF.

The chain carries TRBV10-2 and TRBJ2-1; a weak D match, TRBD1 (6 bases). Trimming shortened V by 7 bases and J by 9 bases, and 13 bases separated the two germline ends. Germline V gives CDR1 WSHSY, CDR2 SAAADI. This CDR3 has 12 residues. The CDR3 reads CASTQTGGEQFF. The CDR3 DNA sequence: TGCGCCAGCACTCAGACAGGTGGTGAGCAGTTCTTC.

The chain links TRBV29-1 to TRBJ2-7; D tentatively fits TRBD1 or TRBD2 (5 bases each). CDR1 SQVTM and CDR2 ANQGSEA come from the germline V gene. The CDR3 loop spans 13 amino acids. The V gene lost 5 bases and the J gene lost 3 bases, with 14 bases spanning the gap. CDR3 bases: TGCAGCGTTTTTGACGGGGACCACTACGAGCAGTACTTC. Amino acids: CSVFDGDHYEQYF.